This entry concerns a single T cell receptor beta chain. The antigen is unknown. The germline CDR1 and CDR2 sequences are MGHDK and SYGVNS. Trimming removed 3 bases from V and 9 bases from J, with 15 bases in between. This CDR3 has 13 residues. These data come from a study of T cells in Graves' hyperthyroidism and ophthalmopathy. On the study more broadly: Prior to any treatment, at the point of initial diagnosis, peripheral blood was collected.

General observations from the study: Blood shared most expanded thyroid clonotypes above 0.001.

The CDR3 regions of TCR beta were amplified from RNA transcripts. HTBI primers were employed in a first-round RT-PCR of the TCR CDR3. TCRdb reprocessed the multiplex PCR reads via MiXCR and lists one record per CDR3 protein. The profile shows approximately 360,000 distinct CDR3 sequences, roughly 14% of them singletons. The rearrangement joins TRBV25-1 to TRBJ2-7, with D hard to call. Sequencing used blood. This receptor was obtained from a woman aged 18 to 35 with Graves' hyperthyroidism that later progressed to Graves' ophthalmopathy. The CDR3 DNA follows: TGTGCCAGCAGTGAGATAGCCGGAATCGGGCAGTACTTC. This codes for CASSEIAGIGQYF.